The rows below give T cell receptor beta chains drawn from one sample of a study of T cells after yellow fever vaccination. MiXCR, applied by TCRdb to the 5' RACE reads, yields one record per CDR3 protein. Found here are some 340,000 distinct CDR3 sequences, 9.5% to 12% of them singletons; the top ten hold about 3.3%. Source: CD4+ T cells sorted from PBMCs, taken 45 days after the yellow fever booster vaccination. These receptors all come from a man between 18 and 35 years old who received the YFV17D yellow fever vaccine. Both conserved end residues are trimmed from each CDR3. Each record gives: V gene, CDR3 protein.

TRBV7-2 ASSLGATQY
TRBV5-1 ASAGQEATNEKLF
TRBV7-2 ASSGTAGETQY
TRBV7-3 ASSLSRGAKFETQY
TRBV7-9 ASSLLTGTGPLAKNIQY
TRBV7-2 ASSLNGGAAKNIQY
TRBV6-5 ASSYSFQGNRGGYT
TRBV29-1 SAGDTGGASEAF
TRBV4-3 ASSQSQGTPRG
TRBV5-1 ASKEQGIETQY
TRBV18 ASSSYNQGAPEAF
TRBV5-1 ASSLEEWGRAF
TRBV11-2 ASSLEGHPF
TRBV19 ATSRRIAGENIQY
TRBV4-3 ASSQRGGRRSEKLF
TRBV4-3 ASSRVTGLAGLDTQY
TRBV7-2 ASSLYSGGQSTDTQY
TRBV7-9 ASSLVQAPS
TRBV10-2 ASSDRAPGELF
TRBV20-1 SARGGGDTIY
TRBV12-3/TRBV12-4 ASSRLAGGHTDTQY
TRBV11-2 ASSSPPWTGDGYT
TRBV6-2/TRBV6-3 ASSWTLSLSEQF
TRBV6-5 ASSSELGLASTDTQY
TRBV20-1 RAEEGARTEAF
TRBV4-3 ASSQDWQGLGYT
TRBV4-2 ASSQEFRGDTQY
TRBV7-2 ASSLSFRDGRSSPLH
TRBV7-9 ASSWRATDNSPLH
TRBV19 ASSIAAGHNEQF